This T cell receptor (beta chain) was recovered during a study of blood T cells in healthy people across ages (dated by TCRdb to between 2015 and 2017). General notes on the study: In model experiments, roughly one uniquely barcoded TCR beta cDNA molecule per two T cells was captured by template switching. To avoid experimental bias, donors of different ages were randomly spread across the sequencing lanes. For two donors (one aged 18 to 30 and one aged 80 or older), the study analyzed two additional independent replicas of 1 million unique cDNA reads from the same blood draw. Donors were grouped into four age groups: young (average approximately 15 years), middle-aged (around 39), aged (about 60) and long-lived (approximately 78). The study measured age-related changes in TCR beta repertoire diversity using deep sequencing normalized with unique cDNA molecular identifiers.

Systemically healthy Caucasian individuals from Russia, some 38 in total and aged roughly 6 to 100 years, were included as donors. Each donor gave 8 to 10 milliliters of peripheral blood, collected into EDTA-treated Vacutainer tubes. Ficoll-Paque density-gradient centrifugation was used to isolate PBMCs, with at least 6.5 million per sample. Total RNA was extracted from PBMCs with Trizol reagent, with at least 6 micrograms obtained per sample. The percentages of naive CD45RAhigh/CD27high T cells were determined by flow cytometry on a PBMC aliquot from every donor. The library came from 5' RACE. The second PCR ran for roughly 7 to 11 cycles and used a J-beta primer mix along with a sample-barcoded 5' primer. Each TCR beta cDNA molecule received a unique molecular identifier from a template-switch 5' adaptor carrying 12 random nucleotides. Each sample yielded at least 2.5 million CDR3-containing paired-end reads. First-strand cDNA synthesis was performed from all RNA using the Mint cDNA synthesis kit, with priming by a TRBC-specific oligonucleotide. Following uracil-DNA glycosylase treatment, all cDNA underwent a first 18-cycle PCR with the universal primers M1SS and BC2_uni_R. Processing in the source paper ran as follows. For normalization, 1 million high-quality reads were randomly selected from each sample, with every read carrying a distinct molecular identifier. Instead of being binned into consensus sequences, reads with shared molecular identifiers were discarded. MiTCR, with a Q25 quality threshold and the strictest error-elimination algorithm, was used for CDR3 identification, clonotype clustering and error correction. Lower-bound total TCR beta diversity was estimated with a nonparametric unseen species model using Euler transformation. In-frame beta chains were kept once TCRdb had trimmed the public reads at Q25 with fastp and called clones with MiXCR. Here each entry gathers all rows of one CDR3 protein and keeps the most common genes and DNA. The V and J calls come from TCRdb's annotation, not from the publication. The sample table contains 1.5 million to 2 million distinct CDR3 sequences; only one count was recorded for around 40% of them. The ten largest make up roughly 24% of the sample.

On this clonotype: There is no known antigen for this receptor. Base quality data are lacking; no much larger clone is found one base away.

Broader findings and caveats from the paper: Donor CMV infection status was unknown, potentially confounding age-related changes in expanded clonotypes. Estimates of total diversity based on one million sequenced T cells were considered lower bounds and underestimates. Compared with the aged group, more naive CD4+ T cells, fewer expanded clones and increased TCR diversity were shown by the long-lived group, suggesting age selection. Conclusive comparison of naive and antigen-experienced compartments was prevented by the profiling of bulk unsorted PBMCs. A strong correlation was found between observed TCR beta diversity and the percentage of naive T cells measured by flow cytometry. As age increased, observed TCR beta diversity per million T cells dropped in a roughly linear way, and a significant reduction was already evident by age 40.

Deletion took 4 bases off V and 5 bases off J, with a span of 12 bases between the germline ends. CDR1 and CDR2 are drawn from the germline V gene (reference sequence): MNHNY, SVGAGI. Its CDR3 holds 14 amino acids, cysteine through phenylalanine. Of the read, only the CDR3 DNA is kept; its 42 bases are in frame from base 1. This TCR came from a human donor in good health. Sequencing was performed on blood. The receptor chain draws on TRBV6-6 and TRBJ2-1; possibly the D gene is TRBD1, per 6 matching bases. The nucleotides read TGTGCCAGCAGTTCCCGGGACACTCACAATGAGCAGTTCTTC. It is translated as CASSSRDTHNEQFF.